The 9 T cell receptor beta chains in this list originate from one sample, sequenced in a study of cytomegalovirus exposure and HLA in healthy donors (dated by TCRdb to about 2017). The library was built by means of the immunoSEQ multiplex PCR assay. A mixture of 60 forward primers for TCR Vbeta segments and 13 reverse primers for TCR Jbeta segments was used in the multiplex PCR. Held by TCRdb, this immuneACCESS table contains in-frame sequences only and omits some clones. Under half of the omission traces to an unresolved V gene where checked; the cause of the rest is unknown. The sample contains under 200,000 clones, 62% of them found a single time. 2.5% to 3.5% of the sample is in the top ten clones. The sample consisted of PBMCs. The origin of the receptors is a man aged 40-49 years in good health and CMV-seronegative.

The V and J genes are TRBV30 and TRBJ2-3, with 8 bases aligning to TRBD2. The V and J ends lost 3 bases and 4 bases, in that order; junction bases with no gene match: 6. Germline V gene data show CDR1 as GTSNPN and CDR2 as SVGIG (reference sequence). The length of the CDR3 is 14 residues. The CDR3 DNA reads TGTGCCTGGAGGAGAGCGGGGGCAGCAGATACGCAGTATTTT. Its translation is CAWRRAGAADTQYF.

This clone was counted only a few times. V and J are TRBV27 and TRBJ2-7; 9 bases align to TRBD1. Trimming at V came to 5 bases and at J to 4 bases, leaving 6 bases not matched to a gene. From germline, CDR1 is MNHEY and CDR2 SMNVEV (reference sequence). The CDR3 is made up of 14 amino acids. The CDR3 sequence: CASSTRDRVYEQYF. The CDR3 DNA reads TGTGCCAGCAGTACCCGGGACAGGGTTTACGAGCAGTACTTC.

The chain combines TRBV29-1 with TRBJ2-1; 10 bases are shared with TRBD1. CDR1 is SQVTM and CDR2 is ANQGSEA in the germline V gene. V gave up 7 bases and J gave up 0 bases; unmatched junction bases: 6. The CDR3 contains 15 residues. The CDR3 loop is CSGRQGAISYNEQFF. The DNA of the CDR3 is TGCAGCGGTAGACAGGGGGCGATCTCCTACAATGAGCAGTTCTTC.

The gene calls are TRBV19 and TRBJ2-1, with D tentatively TRBD2 (6 bases). This CDR3 has 15 residues. In germline, CDR1 is LNHDA, CDR2 SQIVND (reference sequence). V lost 6 bases to trimming and J lost 3 bases, with 15 bases between them. For the CDR3, the DNA is TGTGCCAGTAGCACACGGGACTGGGTCTACAATGAGCAGTTCTTC. The encoded protein is CASSTRDWVYNEQFF. Combining the CDR3 with reference TRBV19 and TRBJ2-1 gives the whole variable domain DGGITQSPKYLFRKEGQNVTLSCEQNLNHDAMYWYRQDPGQGLRLIYYSQIVNDFQKGDIAEGYSVSREKKESFPLTVTSAQKNPTAFYLCASSTRDWVYNEQFFGPGTRLTVL.

This chain joins TRBV30 and TRBJ1-1; weak D call: TRBD1 (6 bases). The germline CDR1 and CDR2 sequences are GTSNPN and SVGIG (reference sequence). This CDR3 spans 13 amino acids. V was trimmed by 3 bases and J by 4 bases, leaving 12 bases between them. The DNA of the CDR3 is TGTGCCTGGAGACAGGGCCTGACCACTGAAGCTTTCTTT. Protein: CAWRQGLTTEAFF.

The chain carries TRBV7-3 and TRBJ2-1; no definite D call. Trimming cost V 6 bases and J 3 bases, with 12 bases left between them. This CDR3 has 14 residues. Germline V gene lookup returns CDR1 SGHTA and CDR2 FQGTGA. Here the CDR3 DNA reads TGTGCCAGCAGTCCAGGCGTCGGCTACAATGAGCAGTTCTTC. Translation gives CASSPGVGYNEQFF.

This chain connects TRBV18 to TRBJ1-5; TRBD1 matches at 12 bases. CDR1 and CDR2 (germline): KGHSH, LQKENI. The CDR3 is 18 residues long. With V trimmed by 8 bases and J by 1 base, 12 bases remained unmatched. The CDR3 bases are TGTGCCAGCCCCACACCGGGACAGGGGGCCGGGAGCAATCAGCCCCAGCATTTT. Its translation is CASPTPGQGAGSNQPQHF.

This clone occurred a few times. CDR3 amino acids: CASSPKRTGQTPQETQYF. CDR3 nucleotide sequence: TGTGCCAGCAGCCCGAAGAGGACAGGCCAAACCCCCCAAGAGACCCAGTACTTC. The V gene is TRBV14, the J gene TRBJ2-5, with TRBD1 identical over 7 bases. The CDR3 is 18 residues long. J was trimmed by 1 base and V by 4 bases; bases with no gene match: 15. Looked up from germline, CDR1 is SGHDN and CDR2 is FVKESK.

In this sample, this clone turned up a few times. The genes are TRBV6-5 and TRBJ1-5; TRBD1 is a possible D gene (6 bases). CDR1 is MNHEY, CDR2 SVGAGI, per germline. The V end was cut by 7 bases, the J end by 2 bases, with 12 bases between. The CDR3 runs to 14 residues. In DNA form, the CDR3 reads TGTGCCAGCAAGGGGGTACAGGGCAATCAGCCCCAGCATTTT. Residues: CASKGVQGNQPQHF.